The rows below give T cell receptor beta chains drawn from one sample of a study of OX40 agonist ivuxolimab in advanced cancers. Using immunoSEQ multiplex PCR, the repertoire was profiled, and TCRdb retains in-frame clones only, with some absent. The data contain around 100,000 clones, about 91% of them singletons. The sample consisted of CD4+ or CD8+ T cells sorted from blood, taken in a trial of the OX40 agonist ivuxolimab. These TCRs come from an adult with an advanced solid tumor such as melanoma, head and neck, liver or kidney cancer. Each CDR3 is given with its conserved first and last residue. The D gene is left open where the match is weak. Size tells how often a clone was seen (once, few, many) or the class of an expanded clone, and some rows leave it out.

D	J	size	V	DNA	CDR3
NA	TRBJ2-7	NA	TRBV7-3	TGTGCCAGCAGCTTAAGTCAACAGGGCCCTACCAGCGGGATAGAGCAGTACTTC	CASSLSQQGPTSGIEQYF
NA	TRBJ1-2	NA	TRBV7-3	TGTGCCAGCAGCTTAACAGCAGGGGTCTACGGCTACACCTTC	CASSLTAGVYGYTF
NA	TRBJ2-2	NA	TRBV7-6	TGTGCCAGCAGCCTCCAGACAGGGAGGGCCGGGGAGCTGTTTTTT	CASSLQTGRAGELFF
NA	TRBJ1-2	NA	TRBV27	TGTGCCAGCAGTTTATCTTCCGGGGGGGCCTATGGCTACACCTTC	CASSLSSGGAYGYTF
NA	TRBJ2-7	few	TRBV19	TGTGCCAGTAGTATGGGGACCTCCTACGAGCAGTACTTC	CASSMGTSYEQYF
TRBD1	TRBJ2-5	NA	TRBV9	TGTGCCAGCAGCGTAGTGGGGACAGGGGCAGAGACCCAGTACTTC	CASSVVGTGAETQYF
NA	TRBJ1-1	NA	TRBV19	TGTGCCAGTATGGAGGGAGTGAGAACTGAAGCTTTCTTT	CASMEGVRTEAFF
TRBD2	TRBJ2-3	NA	TRBV9	TGTGCCAGCAGCAGAGGGACTAGCGGGGAAACAGATACGCAGTATTTT	CASSRGTSGETDTQYF
TRBD1	TRBJ1-2	NA	TRBV5-1	TGCGCCAGCAGCCAGCCGGGACAGGGGTTTGGCTACACCTTC	CASSQPGQGFGYTF
TRBD2	TRBJ2-5	NA	TRBV5-1	TGCGCCAGCAGCTTGGGGACTAGCGGAAGAGAGACCCAGTACTTC	CASSLGTSGRETQYF
TRBD1	TRBJ2-2	NA	TRBV28	TGTGCCAGCCTGGGACAGATTAACACCGGGGAGCTGTTTTTT	CASLGQINTGELFF
NA	TRBJ1-2	NA	TRBV9	TGTGCCAGCAGCGTAGGGGGGGTCTATGGCTACACCTTC	CASSVGGVYGYTF
NA	TRBJ1-3	NA	TRBV7-6	TGTGCCAGCAGCTTAGTCGCCCAGGGAGGCGGAAACACCATATATTTT	CASSLVAQGGGNTIYF
NA	TRBJ1-2	NA	TRBV6-5	TGTGCCAGCGGGGGAGGAAACTATGGCTACACCTTC	CASGGGNYGYTF
NA	TRBJ1-5	NA	TRBV6-6	TGTGCCAGCATGGGGATAAGCAATCAGCCCCAGCATTTT	CASMGISNQPQHF
NA	TRBJ1-1	NA	TRBV30	TGTGCCTGGAGTCGGACGATTCTGAACACTGAAGCTTTCTTT	CAWSRTILNTEAFF
NA	TRBJ2-3	NA	TRBV2	TGTGCCAGCAGAGACACAACCACAGATACGCAGTATTTT	CASRDTTTDTQYF
NA	TRBJ2-7	NA	TRBV15	TGTGCCACCAGCAGAGTAGGGGGGCGGGGGACCGAGCAGTACTTC	CATSRVGGRGTEQYF
NA	TRBJ2-2	NA	TRBV2	TGTGCCAGCAGTGGCTACACCGGGGAGCTGTTTTTT	CASSGYTGELFF
TRBD2	TRBJ2-1	NA	TRBV5-1	TGCGCCAGCTCCCCAACTAGCGCGAGCTACAATGAGCAGTTCTTC	CASSPTSASYNEQFF
NA	TRBJ1-3	few	TRBV4-1	TGCGCCAGCAGCCAAGGGTATGTCTCTGGAAACACCATATATTTT	CASSQGYVSGNTIYF
TRBD1	TRBJ1-5	NA	TRBV6-6	TGTGCCAGCCGCGGACAGGGTAAGGGTCAGCCCCAGCATTTT	CASRGQGKGQPQHF
NA	TRBJ2-7	NA	TRBV7-2	TGTGCCAGCAGCCAGCGGACCTACGAGCAGTACTTC	CASSQRTYEQYF
NA	TRBJ2-2	NA	TRBV5-1	TGCGCCAGCAGCCCAGTTACGAACACCGGGGAGCTGTTTTTT	CASSPVTNTGELFF
NA	TRBJ2-3	NA	TRBV19	TGTGCCAGTAGTATTCCTAGCGGCACAGATACGCAGTATTTT	CASSIPSGTDTQYF
NA	TRBJ2-2	NA	TRBV9	TGTGCCAGCAGCGTAGGCTCGGCAGCGACCACCGGGGAGCTGTTTTTT	CASSVGSAATTGELFF
TRBD2	TRBJ2-7	NA	TRBV9	TGTGCCAGCAGCGGACGGACTAGCGAGCAGTACTTC	CASSGRTSEQYF
NA	TRBJ1-1	once	TRBV5-1	TGCGCCAGCACTCCGGCGGGGTTGGCCACTGAAGCTTTCTTT	CASTPAGLATEAFF
NA	TRBJ1-2	NA	TRBV4-1	TGCGCCAGCAGCCTACGGACAGAATCTAACTATGGCTACACCTTC	CASSLRTESNYGYTF
NA	TRBJ2-7	NA	TRBV27	TGTGCCAGCAGTTTCGGGTCCAGGAGCTCCTACGAGCAGTACTTC	CASSFGSRSSYEQYF
NA	TRBJ2-7	NA	TRBV10-1	TGCGCCAGCAGTGAGGTCCGGGGCCAAGCCTCCTACGAGCAGTACTTC	CASSEVRGQASYEQYF
NA	TRBJ2-7	NA	TRBV5-4	TGTGCCAGCAGCTTGACAGTTGCAGGGGAGCAGTACTTC	CASSLTVAGEQYF
TRBD2	TRBJ2-1	NA	TRBV7-8	TGTGCCAGCAGCTTCCAAGCGGGAGGATCCCATGAGCAGTTCTTC	CASSFQAGGSHEQFF
TRBD1	TRBJ1-2	NA	TRBV7-6	TGTGCCAGCAGCAGTGGACAGGGGCCTAACTATGGCTACACCTTC	CASSSGQGPNYGYTF
NA	TRBJ1-5	NA	TRBV6-1	TGTGCCAGCATTTTAGGACGGTACCCCAATCAGCCCCAGCATTTT	CASILGRYPNQPQHF
NA	TRBJ2-2	once	TRBV27	TGTGCCAGCAGTTTATCCCGGGACCGTTTGAACACCGGGGAGCTGTTTTTT	CASSLSRDRLNTGELFF
TRBD1	TRBJ1-2	NA	TRBV7-8	TGTGCCAGCAGCCCAAATCCCGCGTTACAGGGGTTAGATGGCTACACCTTC	CASSPNPALQGLDGYTF
TRBD1	TRBJ2-3	few	TRBV29-1	TGCAGCGGGAGACAGGGAGTGACAGATACGCAGTATTTT	CSGRQGVTDTQYF
NA	TRBJ1-2	NA	TRBV6-1	TGTGCCAGCAGTGAAATCGGCGGTGCGGGTGGCTACACCTTC	CASSEIGGAGGYTF
NA	TRBJ2-7	NA	TRBV19	TGTGCCAGTAGTTTACAGGGATCCGAGCAGTACTTC	CASSLQGSEQYF
NA	TRBJ1-3	NA	TRBV19	TGTGCCAGTAGTATACCCCGGTCATTCTCTGGAAACACCATATATTTT	CASSIPRSFSGNTIYF
TRBD1	TRBJ1-5	NA	TRBV27	TGTGCCAGCAGTTTTCTCGCTCCGGGACAGGGATATAGCAATCAGCCCCAGCATTTT	CASSFLAPGQGYSNQPQHF
NA	TRBJ2-3	NA	TRBV30	TGTGCCTGGAGTGTGGGACTGGGCACAGATACGCAGTATTTT	CAWSVGLGTDTQYF
NA	TRBJ2-3	once	TRBV25-1	TGTGCCAGCAGTGAGAACACCGGAGGAACAGATACGCAGTATTTT	CASSENTGGTDTQYF
NA	TRBJ2-1	NA	TRBV6-5	TGTGCCAGCAGTCATCAGGGGGGGAGCTTTGTTGAGCAGTTCTTC	CASSHQGGSFVEQFF
TRBD2	TRBJ2-7	NA	TRBV5-1	TGCGCCAGCAGCCCCACTAGCGGGAGGGCCGCGAACGAGCAGTACTTC	CASSPTSGRAANEQYF
TRBD1	TRBJ1-1	NA	TRBV28	TGTGCCAGCAGCCGAGGGACAGCGAATTCGTTGGAAGCTTTCTTT	CASSRGTANSLEAFF
TRBD1	TRBJ1-5	once	TRBV4-1	TGCGCCAGCAGCCAACTACAGGGGGTTAGCAATCAGCCCCAGCATTTT	CASSQLQGVSNQPQHF
TRBD2	TRBJ2-7	NA	TRBV27	TGTGCCAGCGGGCCCATCATATCCGGGACTAGCGGGAAGAACGAGCAGTACTTC	CASGPIISGTSGKNEQYF
TRBD1	TRBJ2-1	NA	TRBV13	TGTGCCAGCAGCGGAATACAGGGGGCGCGCTACAATGAGCAGTTCTTC	CASSGIQGARYNEQFF
NA	TRBJ1-5	once	TRBV19	TGTGCCAGTAGTATGGATCAGGGGATTGGGGGTCAGCCCCAGCATTTT	CASSMDQGIGGQPQHF
NA	TRBJ2-1	NA	TRBV5-4	TGTGCCAGCAGCGTCGGTGGCAGCTCCTACAATGAGCAGTTCTTC	CASSVGGSSYNEQFF
NA	TRBJ2-5	NA	TRBV5-4	TGTGCCAGCAGCTTGGGCGGGCGAGCGCACCAAGAGACCCAGTACTTC	CASSLGGRAHQETQYF